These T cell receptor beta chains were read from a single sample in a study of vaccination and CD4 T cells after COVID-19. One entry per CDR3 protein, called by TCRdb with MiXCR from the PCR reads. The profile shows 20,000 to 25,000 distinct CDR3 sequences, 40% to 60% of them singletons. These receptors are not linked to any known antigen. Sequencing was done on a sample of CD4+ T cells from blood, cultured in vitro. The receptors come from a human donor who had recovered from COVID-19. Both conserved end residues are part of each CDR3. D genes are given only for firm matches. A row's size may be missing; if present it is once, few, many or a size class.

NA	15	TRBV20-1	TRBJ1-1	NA	TGCAGTGCTAGAGATCGAAGGGAGGGAGGCACTGAAGCTTTCTTT	CSARDRREGGTEAFF
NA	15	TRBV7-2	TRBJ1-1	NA	TGTGCCAGCAGCTCTCCAAGGGACTATAACACTGAAGCTTTCTTT	CASSSPRDYNTEAFF
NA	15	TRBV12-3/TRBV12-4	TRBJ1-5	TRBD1	TGTGCCAGCACCCGATCCTCAGGGGGTAGGCAGCCCCAGCATTTT	CASTRSSGGRQPQHF
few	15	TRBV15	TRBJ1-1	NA	TGTGCCACCAGCAGAGATCGGTCTCAGAACACTGAAGCTTTCTTT	CATSRDRSQNTEAFF
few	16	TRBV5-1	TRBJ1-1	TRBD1	TGCGCCAGCAGTTTTGGGACAGGCCTAGGGGTCGCTGAAGCTTTCTTT	CASSFGTGLGVAEAFF
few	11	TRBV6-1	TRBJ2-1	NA	TGTGCCAGCAGTCCTCGAAGAAATCTGTTCTTC	CASSPRRNLFF
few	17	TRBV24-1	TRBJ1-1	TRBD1	TGTGCCACCAGTGATTTGCCCCCCGGACAGGGAGACACTGAAGCTTTCTTT	CATSDLPPGQGDTEAFF
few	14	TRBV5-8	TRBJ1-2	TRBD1	TGTGCCAGCAGCTTGGCCGGGACAGTCTATGGCTACACCTTC	CASSLAGTVYGYTF
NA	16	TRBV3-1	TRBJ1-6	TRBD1	TGTGCCAGCAGCCCCGTCGGTACAGGGGTTACTTCACCCCTCCACTTT	CASSPVGTGVTSPLHF
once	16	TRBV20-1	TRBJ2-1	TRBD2	TGCAGTGCCCCTAGCCCGACTAGCGGAACATACAATGAGCAGTTCTTC	CSAPSPTSGTYNEQFF
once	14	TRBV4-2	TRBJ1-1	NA	TGTGCCAGCAGCCAGTCGCCTACAGGCACTGAAGCTTTCTTT	CASSQSPTGTEAFF
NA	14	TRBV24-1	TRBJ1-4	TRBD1	TGTGCCACCAGTCCTGCAGGGGGGGAGGAAAAACTGTTTTTT	CATSPAGGEEKLFF
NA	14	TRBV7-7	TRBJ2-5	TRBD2	TGTGCTCGCCACGGGGGGAGGGCCGAGGAGACCCAGTACTTC	CARHGGRAEETQYF
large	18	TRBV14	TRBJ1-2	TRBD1	TGTGCCAGCAGCCATCCGGGGACAGGGGACCCCGCTAACTATGGCTACACCTTC	CASSHPGTGDPANYGYTF
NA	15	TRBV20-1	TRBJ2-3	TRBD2	TGCAGTGCTATCCCGGTAGCGGGGGTGTTAGATACGCAGTATTTT	CSAIPVAGVLDTQYF
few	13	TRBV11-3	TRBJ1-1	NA	TGTGCCAGCAGCTTTAATACGGGTAATGAAGCTTTCTTT	CASSFNTGNEAFF
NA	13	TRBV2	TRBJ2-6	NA	TGTGCCAGCAGGGTCTCTGGGGCCAACGTCCTGACTTTC	CASRVSGANVLTF
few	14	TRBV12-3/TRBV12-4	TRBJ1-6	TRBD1	TGTGCCAGTAACTCCGGGACAGAGAATTCACCCCTCCACTTT	CASNSGTENSPLHF
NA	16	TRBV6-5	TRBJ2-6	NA	TGTGCCAGCAGTTACTCAGACATACCTGGGGCCAACGTCCTGACTTTC	CASSYSDIPGANVLTF
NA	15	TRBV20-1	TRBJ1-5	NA	TGCAGTGCTAGAAGGGACAACAGCCACAATCAGCCCCAGCATTTT	CSARRDNSHNQPQHF
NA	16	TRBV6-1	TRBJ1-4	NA	TGTGCCAGCAGGACCCTACCGGGACAAGGCAGTGAAAAACTGTTTTTT	CASRTLPGQGSEKLFF
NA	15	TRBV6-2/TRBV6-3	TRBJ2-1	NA	TGTGCCAGCAGTTACGGGGGGGCGCGGGCGACTGAGCAGTTCTTC	CASSYGGARATEQFF
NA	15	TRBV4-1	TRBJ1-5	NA	TGCGCCAGCAGCCAAGATGCGGCCTACAATCAGCCCCAGCATTTT	CASSQDAAYNQPQHF
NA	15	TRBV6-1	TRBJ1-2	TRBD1	TGTGCCAGCAGTGTTACCCACAGGGGTAACTATGGCTACACCTTC	CASSVTHRGNYGYTF
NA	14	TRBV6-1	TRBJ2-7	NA	TGTGCCAGCAATCCCTCGCTCAGGGGCCACGAGCAGTACTTC	CASNPSLRGHEQYF
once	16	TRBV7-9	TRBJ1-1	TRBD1	TGTGCCAGCAGCCCCCCAGGGGGCGCACGGAACACTGGAGCTTTCTTT	CASSPPGGARNTGAFF
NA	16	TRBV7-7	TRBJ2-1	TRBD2	TGTGCTAGCAGCTTAGAAGGCGGGAGGGCCTTCAATGAGCAGTTCTTC	CASSLEGGRAFNEQFF
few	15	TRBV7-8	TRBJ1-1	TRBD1	TGTGCCAGCAGCTCCCAGGGGGGAATAGGGACTGAAGCTTTCTTT	CASSSQGGIGTEAFF
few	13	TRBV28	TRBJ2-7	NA	TGTGCCAGCACCATAGCTAGTCCCTACGAGCAGTACTTC	CASTIASPYEQYF
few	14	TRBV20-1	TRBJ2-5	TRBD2	TGCAGTGCTAGATACGGGAGGCAGGCCGAGACCCAGTACTTC	CSARYGRQAETQYF
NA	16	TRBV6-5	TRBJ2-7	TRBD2	TGTGCCAGCAGTTCCCCCGGGACTAGCGGGACCTACGAGCAGTACTTC	CASSSPGTSGTYEQYF
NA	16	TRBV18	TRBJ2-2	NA	TGTGCCAGCTCACCACTTGGACAAATGAACACCGGGGAGCTGTTTTTT	CASSPLGQMNTGELFF
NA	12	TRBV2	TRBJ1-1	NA	TGTGCCAGCAGTCTCATGAACACTGAAGCTTTCTTT	CASSLMNTEAFF
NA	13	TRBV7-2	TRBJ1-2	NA	TGTGCCAGCAGCCTCAAAAACTCCTATGGCTACACCTTC	CASSLKNSYGYTF
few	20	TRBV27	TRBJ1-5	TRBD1	TGTGCCAGCAGTCGACTTACGACAGGGGGTCCTTCGGGTAGCAATCAGCCCCAGCATTTT	CASSRLTTGGPSGSNQPQHF